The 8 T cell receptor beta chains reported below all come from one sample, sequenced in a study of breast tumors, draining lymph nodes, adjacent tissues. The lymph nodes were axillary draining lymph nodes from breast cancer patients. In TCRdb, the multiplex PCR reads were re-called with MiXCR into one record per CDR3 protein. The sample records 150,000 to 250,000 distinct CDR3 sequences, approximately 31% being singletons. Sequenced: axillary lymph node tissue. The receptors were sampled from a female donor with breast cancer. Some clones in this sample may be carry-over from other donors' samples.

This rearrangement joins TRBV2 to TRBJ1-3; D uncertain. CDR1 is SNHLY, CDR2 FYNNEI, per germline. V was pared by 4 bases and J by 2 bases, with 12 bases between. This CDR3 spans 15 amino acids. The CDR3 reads CASSGHVSTGNTIYF. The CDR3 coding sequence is TGTGCCAGCAGTGGACACGTATCTACTGGAAACACCATATATTTT.

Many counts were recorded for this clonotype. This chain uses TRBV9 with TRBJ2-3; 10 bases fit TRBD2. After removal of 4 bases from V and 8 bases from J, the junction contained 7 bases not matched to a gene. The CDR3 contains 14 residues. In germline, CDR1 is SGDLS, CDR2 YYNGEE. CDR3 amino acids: CASSPASGSGTQYF. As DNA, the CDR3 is TGTGCCAGCAGCCCGGCTAGCGGGAGTGGTACGCAGTATTTT.

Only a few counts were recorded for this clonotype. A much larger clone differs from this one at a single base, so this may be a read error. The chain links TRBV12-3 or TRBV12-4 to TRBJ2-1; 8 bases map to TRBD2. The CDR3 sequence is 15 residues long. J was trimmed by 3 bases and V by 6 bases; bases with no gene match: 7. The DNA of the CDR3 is TGTGCCAGCAGGCACAGCGGGAGTCGCTACAATGAGCAGTTCTTC. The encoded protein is CASRHSGSRYNEQFF.

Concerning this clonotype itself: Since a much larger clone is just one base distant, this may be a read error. DNA for the CDR3: TGTGCCAGCTCTCTCAGGGGAGGCACTGGAGCTTTCTTT. It yields the protein CASSLRGGTGAFF. The rearrangement uses TRBV11-3 and TRBJ1-1, with a tentative D call TRBD1 (6 bases). CDR3 length: 13 residues. Germline-derived CDR1 and CDR2 are SGHNT and YENEEA.

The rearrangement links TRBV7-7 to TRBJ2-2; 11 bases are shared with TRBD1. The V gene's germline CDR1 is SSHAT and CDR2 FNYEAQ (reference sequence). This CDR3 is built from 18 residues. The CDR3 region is CARDLGLGQGALDGELFF. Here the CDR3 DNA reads TGTGCTAGAGACTTGGGCTTAGGACAGGGGGCGCTTGACGGGGAGCTGTTTTTT.

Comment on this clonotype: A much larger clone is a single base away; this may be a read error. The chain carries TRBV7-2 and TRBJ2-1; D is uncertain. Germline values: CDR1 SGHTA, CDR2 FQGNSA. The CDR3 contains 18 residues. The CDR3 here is CASSPLPGRISSYHEQFF. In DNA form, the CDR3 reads TGTGCCAGCAGCCCCCTTCCTGGGCGTATCAGCTCCTACCATGAGCAGTTCTTC.

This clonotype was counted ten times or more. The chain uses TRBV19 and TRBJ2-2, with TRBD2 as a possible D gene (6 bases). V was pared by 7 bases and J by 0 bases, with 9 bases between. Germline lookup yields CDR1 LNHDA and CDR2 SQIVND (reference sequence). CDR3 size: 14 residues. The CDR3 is CASTGLSNTGELFF. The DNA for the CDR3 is TGTGCCAGTACGGGACTTTCGAACACCGGGGAGCTGTTTTTT.

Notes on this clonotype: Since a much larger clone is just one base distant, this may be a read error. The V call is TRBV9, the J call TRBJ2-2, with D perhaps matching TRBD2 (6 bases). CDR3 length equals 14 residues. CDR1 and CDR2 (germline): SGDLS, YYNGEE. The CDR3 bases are TGTGCCAGCAGTAATGGGATAAACACCGGGGGGCTGTTTTTT. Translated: CASSNGINTGGLFF. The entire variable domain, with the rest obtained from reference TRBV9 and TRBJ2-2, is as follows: DSGVTQTPKHLITATGQRVTLRCSPRSGDLSVYWYQQSLDQGLQFLIQYYNGEERAKGNILERFSAQQFPDLHSELNLSSLELGDSALYFCASSNGINTGGLFFGEGSRLTVL.